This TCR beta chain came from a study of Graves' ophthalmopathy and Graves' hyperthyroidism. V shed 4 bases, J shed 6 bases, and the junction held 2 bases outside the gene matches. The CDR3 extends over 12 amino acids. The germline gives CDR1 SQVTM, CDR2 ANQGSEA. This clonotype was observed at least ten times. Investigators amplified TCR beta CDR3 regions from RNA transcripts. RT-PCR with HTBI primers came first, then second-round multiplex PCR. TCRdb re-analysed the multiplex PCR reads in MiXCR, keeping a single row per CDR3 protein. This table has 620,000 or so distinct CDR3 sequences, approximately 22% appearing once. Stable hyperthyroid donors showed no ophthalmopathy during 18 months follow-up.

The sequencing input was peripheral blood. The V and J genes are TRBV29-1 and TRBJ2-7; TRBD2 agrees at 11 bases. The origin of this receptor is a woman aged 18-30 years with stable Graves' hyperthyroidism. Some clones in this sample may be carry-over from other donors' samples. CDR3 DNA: TGCAGCGTTGTAGCGGGAGGGTTCGAGCAGTACTTC. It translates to CSVVAGGFEQYF.